Given below is one T cell receptor beta chain in context. The CDR3 has 16 residues. Trimming removed 3 bases at V and 6 bases at J, with 21 bases between. From germline, CDR1 is MNHEY and CDR2 SVGEGT. The source of the sample is a study of blood T cell repertoires in COVID-19. Data came from immunoSEQ multiplex PCR; TCRdb stores just in-frame clones and leaves some out. This table holds fewer than 200,000 clones, about 83% found once. Participants came from some 23 US areas, aged about 18 to 100 years. The TCR sequence derives from a woman between 50 and 59 years old in a cohort exposed to, infected with or recovered from COVID-19 (not recorded which). Sequencing was carried out using PBMCs or T cells enriched from blood (not recorded which). This sequence joins TRBV6-2 or TRBV6-3 and TRBJ2-7; D may be TRBD2 (6 bases). The CDR3 nucleotides read TGTGCCAGCAGTTATTATTCGACGGGGACTGGGAGCGAGCAGTACTTC. This gives the protein CASSYYSTGTGSEQYF.